Listed below are T cell receptor beta chains from one sample, sequenced in a study of cytomegalovirus exposure and HLA in healthy donors. The protocol was immunoSEQ multiplex PCR, while the TCRdb copy is restricted to in-frame clones and leaves out a portion. The data show some 170,000 clones, around 80% seen once. The sequenced material came from PBMCs. These receptors originate from a woman in her fifties or sixties in good health and CMV-seropositive. CDR3s include the opening cysteine and the closing phenylalanine or tryptophan. Fields, in order: D gene, V gene, clone size, J gene, CDR3 protein, CDR3 DNA. The D gene is left open where the match is weak. Some rows mark clone size as missing; the rest say once, few, many or name a class of expanded clone.

>TRBD2|TRBV15|NA|TRBJ2-3
CATSRGRGGTDTQYF
TGTGCCACCAGCAGAGGGCGGGGGGGCACAGATACGCAGTATTTT
>NA|TRBV11-3|once|TRBJ1-3
CASSSRGTPSSGNTIYF
TGTGCCAGCAGCTCTAGAGGGACACCGAGCTCTGGAAACACCATATATTTT
>TRBD1|TRBV9|NA|TRBJ1-2
CASKGAGYGYTF
TGTGCCAGCAAGGGGGCGGGCTATGGCTACACCTTC
>NA|TRBV7-2|NA|TRBJ2-5
CASSDPRRETQYF
TGTGCCAGCAGCGACCCTAGGCGGGAGACCCAGTACTTC
>TRBD1|TRBV5-1|NA|TRBJ2-7
CASSLAETTGALRRGYEQYF
TGCGCCAGCAGCTTGGCCGAGACGACAGGGGCCTTAAGGCGGGGCTACGAGCAGTACTTC
>TRBD2|TRBV11-2|NA|TRBJ2-7
CASTPTSSSEQYF
TGTGCCAGCACACCGACTAGCTCTTCCGAGCAGTACTTC
>TRBD1|TRBV30|NA|TRBJ1-6
CAWRLQGALINSPLHF
TGTGCCTGGAGACTCCAGGGGGCGCTAATTAATTCACCCCTCCACTTT
>TRBD2|TRBV29-1|NA|TRBJ2-1
CSSAGGNEQFF
TGCAGCTCTGCGGGGGGCAATGAGCAGTTCTTC
>NA|TRBV11-2|NA|TRBJ1-2
CASTSATGHGYTF
TGTGCCAGTACCTCGGCCACAGGGCACGGCTACACCTTC
>TRBD1|TRBV19|NA|TRBJ2-4
CASSISRQGATDIQYF
TGTGCCAGTAGTATTTCGCGGCAGGGGGCGACGGACATTCAGTACTTC